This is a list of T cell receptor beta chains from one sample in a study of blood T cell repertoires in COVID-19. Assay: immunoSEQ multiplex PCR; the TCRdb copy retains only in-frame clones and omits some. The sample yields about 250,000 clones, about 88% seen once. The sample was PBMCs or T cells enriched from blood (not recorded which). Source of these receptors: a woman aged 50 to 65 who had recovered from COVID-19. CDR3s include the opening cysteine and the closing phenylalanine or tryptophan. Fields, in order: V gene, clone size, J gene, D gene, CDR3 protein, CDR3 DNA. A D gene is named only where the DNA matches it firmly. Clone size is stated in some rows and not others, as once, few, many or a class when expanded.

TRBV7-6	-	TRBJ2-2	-	CASSLRERGTGELFF	TGTGCCAGCAGCTTAAGAGAGCGAGGGACCGGGGAGCTGTTTTTT
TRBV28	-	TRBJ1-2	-	CASSLQGSGYTF	TGTGCCAGCAGTTTACAGGGTTCTGGCTACACCTTC
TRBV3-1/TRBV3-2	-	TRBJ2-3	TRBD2	CASSLGTSGNTDTQYF	TGTGCCAGCAGCCTAGGGACTAGCGGAAACACAGATACGCAGTATTTT
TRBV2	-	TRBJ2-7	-	CAAGGYSYEQYF	TGTGCCGCGGGTGGGTACTCCTACGAGCAGTACTTC
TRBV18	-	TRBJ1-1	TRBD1	CASSPLRQGVNTEAFF	TGTGCCAGCTCACCACTCCGACAGGGGGTGAACACTGAAGCTTTCTTT
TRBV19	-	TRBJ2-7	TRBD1	CASSLTGQVIEQYF	TGTGCCAGTAGTCTAACGGGACAGGTGATCGAGCAGTACTTC
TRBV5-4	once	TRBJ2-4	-	CASSLGGPLAKNIQYF	TGTGCCAGCAGCTTGGGAGGGCCCTTAGCCAAAAACATTCAGTACTTC
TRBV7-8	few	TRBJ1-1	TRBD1	CASSPFPTGGTEAFF	TGTGCCAGCAGCCCTTTCCCCACAGGGGGCACTGAAGCTTTCTTT
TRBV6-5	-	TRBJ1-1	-	CASSYEGLTNTEAFF	TGTGCCAGCAGTTACGAGGGACTGACGAACACTGAAGCTTTCTTT
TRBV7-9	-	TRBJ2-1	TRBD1	CASSSGGTGGSLLQFF	TGTGCCAGCAGCTCCGGGGGGACAGGGGGCTCTTTGTTGCAGTTCTTC
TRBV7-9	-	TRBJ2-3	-	CASSLAATGDTQYF	TGTGCCAGCAGCTTAGCGGCCACGGGAGATACGCAGTATTTT
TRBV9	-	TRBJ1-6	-	CASSRGGLINSPLHF	TGTGCCAGCAGCCGAGGCGGGCTAATTAATTCACCCCTCCACTTT
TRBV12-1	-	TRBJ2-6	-	CASSWGDPGANVLTF	TGTGCCAGCAGCTGGGGGGACCCTGGGGCCAACGTCCTGACTTTC
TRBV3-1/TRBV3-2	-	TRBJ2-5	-	CASSQRGFGETQYF	TGTGCCAGCAGCCAACGGGGGTTCGGGGAGACCCAGTACTTC
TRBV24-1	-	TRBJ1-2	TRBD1	CATSDRTGSGYTF	TGTGCCACCAGTGACCGGACAGGGAGCGGCTACACCTTC
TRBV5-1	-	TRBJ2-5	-	CASQIQGNQETQYF	TGCGCCAGCCAAATCCAGGGGAACCAAGAGACCCAGTACTTC
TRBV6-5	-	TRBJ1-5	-	CASIGWTAFNQPQHF	TGTGCCAGCATAGGTTGGACAGCATTCAATCAGCCCCAGCATTTT
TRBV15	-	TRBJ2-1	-	CATTAEASSYNEQFF	TGTGCCACCACCGCCGAAGCAAGCTCCTACAATGAGCAGTTCTTC
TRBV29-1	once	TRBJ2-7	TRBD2	CSVLGGEGYEQYF	TGCAGCGTCCTTGGGGGGGAGGGCTACGAGCAGTACTTC
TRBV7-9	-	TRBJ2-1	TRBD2	CASSPQEISGTSGYNEQFF	TGTGCCAGCAGCCCACAGGAAATTTCCGGGACTAGCGGATACAATGAGCAGTTCTTC
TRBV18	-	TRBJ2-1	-	CASSPTAYNEQFF	TGTGCCAGCTCACCGACTGCGTACAATGAGCAGTTCTTC
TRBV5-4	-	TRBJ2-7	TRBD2	CASSPGTSGSVYEQYF	TGTGCCAGCAGCCCTGGGACTAGCGGGAGCGTCTACGAGCAGTACTTC
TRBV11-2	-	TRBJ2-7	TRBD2	CASSLVTGGLAVYEQYF	TGTGCCAGCAGCTTAGTAACCGGAGGACTAGCGGTCTACGAGCAGTACTTC
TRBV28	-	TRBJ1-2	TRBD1	CASSQQGAYGYTF	TGTGCCAGCAGTCAACAGGGGGCTTATGGCTACACCTTC
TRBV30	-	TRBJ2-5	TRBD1	CAWTRTGETQYF	TGTGCCTGGACCCGGACAGGGGAGACCCAGTACTTC
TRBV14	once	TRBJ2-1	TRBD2	CASRTSGRSDEQFF	TGTGCCAGCAGGACTAGCGGGAGGAGCGATGAGCAGTTCTTC
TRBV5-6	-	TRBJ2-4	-	CASSRENIQYF	TGTGCCAGCAGCAGAGAAAACATTCAGTACTTC
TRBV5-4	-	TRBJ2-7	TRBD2	CASSFDIASGPYEQYF	TGTGCCAGCAGCTTCGATATCGCTAGCGGGCCTTACGAGCAGTACTTC